This T cell receptor beta chain was identified in a study of blood T cell repertoires in COVID-19. Turning to the study itself: Acute and convalescent COVID-19 specimens originated in the United States, Italy and Spain. Sources were T cells, B-cell-depleted T cells, or PBMCs; the material itself was cDNA or gDNA.

The method was immunoSEQ multiplex PCR; TCRdb's version includes in-frame clones alone and lacks a portion of them. Of around 25,000 clones listed, less than 75% are singletons. Germline assignment: CDR1 MNHEY and CDR2 SVGAGI. Trimming removed 6 bases from V and 4 bases from J; junction bases left unmatched: 9. The CDR3 has 15 residues. The sequenced sample consisted of peripheral blood. The chain couples TRBV6-5 to TRBJ2-7; 10 nucleotides agree with TRBD2. The clonotype was recovered from a human donor in a cohort sampled during active or convalescent COVID-19. The chain's CDR3 is CASRPLSGRGYEQYF. CDR3 in DNA: TGTGCCAGCAGGCCCCTGAGCGGGAGGGGATACGAGCAGTACTTC.